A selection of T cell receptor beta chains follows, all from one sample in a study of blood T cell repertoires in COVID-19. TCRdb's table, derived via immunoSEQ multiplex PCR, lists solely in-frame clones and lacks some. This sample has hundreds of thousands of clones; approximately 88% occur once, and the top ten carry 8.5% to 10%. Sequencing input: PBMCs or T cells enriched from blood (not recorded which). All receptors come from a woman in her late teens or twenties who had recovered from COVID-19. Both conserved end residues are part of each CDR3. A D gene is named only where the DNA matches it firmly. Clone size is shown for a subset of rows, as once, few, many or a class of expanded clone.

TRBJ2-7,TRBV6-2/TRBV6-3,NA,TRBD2,TGTGCCAGCAGCCGCACAACGACTAGCGGGAGCTACGAGCAGTACTTC,CASSRTTTSGSYEQYF
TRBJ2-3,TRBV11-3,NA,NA,TGTGCCAGCAGCCAGTACGCAGATACGCAGTATTTT,CASSQYADTQYF
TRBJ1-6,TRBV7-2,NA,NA,TGTGCCAGCAGCTTATATGGGCCACAGGCCTGGACACCCCTCCACTTT,CASSLYGPQAWTPLHF
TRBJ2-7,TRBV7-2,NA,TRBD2,TGTGCCAGCAGCCTAAGACTAGCGGGAGACTACGAGCAGTACTTC,CASSLRLAGDYEQYF
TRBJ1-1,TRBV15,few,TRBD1,TGTGCCACCAGCAGAGATGGACAGGCCTCTTTTGAAGCTTTCTTT,CATSRDGQASFEAFF
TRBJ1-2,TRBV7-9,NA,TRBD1,TGTGCCAGCAGCTTAACGACAGGGCAGGGTGGCTACACCTTC,CASSLTTGQGGYTF
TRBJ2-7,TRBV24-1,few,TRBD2,TGTGCCACCAGTGATTTCGGCGGGAGTGGTTACGAGCAGTACTTC,CATSDFGGSGYEQYF
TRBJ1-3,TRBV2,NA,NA,TGTGCCAGCAGTGCACAGACCTCTGGAAACACCATATATTTT,CASSAQTSGNTIYF
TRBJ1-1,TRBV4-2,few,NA,TGTGCCAGCAGCCATGCACCCGTAGGGGACACTGAAGCTTTCTTT,CASSHAPVGDTEAFF
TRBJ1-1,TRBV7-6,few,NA,TGTGCCAGCAGTGTAGGGGGATTGTCCACTGAAGCTTTCTTT,CASSVGGLSTEAFF
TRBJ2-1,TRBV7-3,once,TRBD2,TGTGCCAGCAGCTTCAATAGCGGGAGTTACAATGAGCAGTTCTTC,CASSFNSGSYNEQFF
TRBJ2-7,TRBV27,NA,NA,TGTGCCAGCAGTTTAAGTACGAGCCTTTCCTACGAGCAGTACTTC,CASSLSTSLSYEQYF
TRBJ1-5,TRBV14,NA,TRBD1,TGTGCCAGCAGCCAGGGACAGGGACAGCCCCAGCATTTT,CASSQGQGQPQHF
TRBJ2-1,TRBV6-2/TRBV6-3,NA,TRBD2,TGTGCCAGCAGTTATGGGACTAGCGAATACAATGAGCAGTTCTTC,CASSYGTSEYNEQFF
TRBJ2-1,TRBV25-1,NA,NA,TGTGCCAGCAGTGATCGAGTCCCGTACAATGAGCAGTTCTTC,CASSDRVPYNEQFF
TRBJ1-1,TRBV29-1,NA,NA,TGCAGCGTTGACGCGGGGGACACTGAAGCTTTCTTT,CSVDAGDTEAFF
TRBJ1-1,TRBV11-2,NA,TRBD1,TGTGCCAGCAGCTTAGAGTTGACAGGGGGCATGAACACTGAAGCTTTCTTT,CASSLELTGGMNTEAFF
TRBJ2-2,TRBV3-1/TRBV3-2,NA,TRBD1,TGTGCCAGCAGCCCCTACCCCGGACAGGCCCACACCGGGGAGCTGTTTTTT,CASSPYPGQAHTGELFF
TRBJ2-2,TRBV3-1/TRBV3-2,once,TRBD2,TGTGCCAGCAGCCAAGCCGGGGGGACCGGGGAGCTGTTTTTT,CASSQAGGTGELFF
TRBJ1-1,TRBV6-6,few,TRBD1,TGTGCCAGCAATCGGGGACAGGGGGCTACGGTTAGCACTGAAGCTTTCTTT,CASNRGQGATVSTEAFF
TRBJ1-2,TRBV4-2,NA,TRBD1,TGTGCCAGCAGCGCCCACGGGACAGTATCTGGCTACACCTTC,CASSAHGTVSGYTF
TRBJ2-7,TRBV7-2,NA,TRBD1,TGTGCCAGCAGCTTGAACAGGGGTCTCGAGCAGTACTTC,CASSLNRGLEQYF
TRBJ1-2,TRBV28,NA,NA,TGTGCCAGCAGCCCGGCCGGCTCAGGGGAGTACTATGGCTACACCTTC,CASSPAGSGEYYGYTF
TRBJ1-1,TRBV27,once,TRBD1,TGTGCCAGCAGTTTTGGGGGCCAGACAGGGGGCTACACTGAAGCTTTCTTT,CASSFGGQTGGYTEAFF
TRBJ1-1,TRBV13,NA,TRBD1,TGTGCCAGCAGCGTATACACAGGGGGGAGGACTTTCTTT,CASSVYTGGRTFF
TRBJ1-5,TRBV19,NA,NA,TGTGCCAGTACCCTCGGCTCCGTGGGGCTCGGGGGGGGCAATCAGCCCCAGCATTTT,CASTLGSVGLGGGNQPQHF
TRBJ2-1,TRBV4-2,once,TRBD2,TGTGCCAGCAGCCAAGATGCCGGGACTAGCGGGGGGAGCTCCTACAATGAGCAGTTCTTC,CASSQDAGTSGGSSYNEQFF
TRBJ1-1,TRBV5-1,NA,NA,TGCGCCAGCACTCTGACAGGCATGAACACTGAAGCTTTCTTT,CASTLTGMNTEAFF
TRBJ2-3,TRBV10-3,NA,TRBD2,TGTGCCATCAGTGAGGCGGGAGGGAACACAGATACGCAGTATTTT,CAISEAGGNTDTQYF
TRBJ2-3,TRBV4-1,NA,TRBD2,TGCGCCAGCAGCCCAATGGGACTAGCGGGGGGGATAAGGCCAGATACGCAGTATTTT,CASSPMGLAGGIRPDTQYF
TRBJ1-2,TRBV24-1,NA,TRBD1,TGTGCCACCAGTGAGGGCGGGGACAGGGGCGGCTACACCTTC,CATSEGGDRGGYTF
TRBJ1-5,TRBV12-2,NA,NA,TGTGCAAGTCGCTTCCGGAGGGACCTCCTATACAATCAGCCCCAGCATTTT,CASRFRRDLLYNQPQHF
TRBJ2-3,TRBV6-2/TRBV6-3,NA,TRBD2,TGTGCCAGCAGTTTCCCCCAGATAGCGGGAGGTACAGATACGCAGTATTTT,CASSFPQIAGGTDTQYF
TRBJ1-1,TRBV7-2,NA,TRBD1,TGTGCCAGCAGTTTTCAGGGGGCGATCGGTGAAGCTTTCTTT,CASSFQGAIGEAFF
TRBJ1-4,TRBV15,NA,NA,TGTGCCACCAGCCGCCCTTTCGACAGGTCATCTGAAAAACTGTTTTTT,CATSRPFDRSSEKLFF
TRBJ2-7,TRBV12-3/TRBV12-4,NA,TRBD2,TGTGCCAGCAGTGTTGGGAGGGATCACGAGCAGTACTTC,CASSVGRDHEQYF
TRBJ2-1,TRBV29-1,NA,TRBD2,TGCAGCGTTGAACGGGGCGGGAGGGCCTACAATGAGCAGTTCTTC,CSVERGGRAYNEQFF
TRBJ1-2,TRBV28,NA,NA,TGTGCCAGCAGACTAGAGGCAGTCTTCACCTTC,CASRLEAVFTF